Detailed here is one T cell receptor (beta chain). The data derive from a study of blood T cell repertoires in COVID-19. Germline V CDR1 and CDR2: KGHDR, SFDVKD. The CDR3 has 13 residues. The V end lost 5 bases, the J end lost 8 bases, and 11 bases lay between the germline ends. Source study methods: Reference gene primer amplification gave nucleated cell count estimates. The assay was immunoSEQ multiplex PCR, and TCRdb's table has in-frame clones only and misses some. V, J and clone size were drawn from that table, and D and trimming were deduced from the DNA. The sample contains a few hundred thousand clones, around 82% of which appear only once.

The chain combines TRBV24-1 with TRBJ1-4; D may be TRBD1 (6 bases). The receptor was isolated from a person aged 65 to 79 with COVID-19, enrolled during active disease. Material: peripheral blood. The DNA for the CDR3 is TGTGCCACCAGTGGGCCAGGGGACGAAAAACTGTTTTTT. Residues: CATSGPGDEKLFF.